This entry lists 20 T cell receptor beta chains sequenced from one sample in a study of blood T cell repertoires in COVID-19. This table comes from immunoSEQ multiplex PCR, and its TCRdb copy is limited to in-frame clones, with some not included. Among 250,000 to 300,000 clones listed, 75% to 90% were seen once. Sequencing input: peripheral blood. Receptors originate from a man between 25 and 39 years old with active or convalescent COVID-19.

The chain carries TRBV21-1 and TRBJ2-2; the DNA was not used to check the table's D call, TRBD1. TRBV21-1 is listed as a pseudogene. This CDR3 region has 16 residues. The CDR3 DNA sequence: TGTGCCAGCAGCAAAGGGGGGACAGTTAACACCGGGGAGCTGTTTTTT. Protein product: CASSKGGTVNTGELFF.

This chain uses TRBV2 with TRBJ1-6; 9 bases fit TRBD1. Germline V gene lookup returns CDR1 SNHLY and CDR2 FYNNEI. The CDR3 runs to 16 residues. V lost 6 bases, J lost 7 bases, and 10 bases stayed unmatched. CDR3: CASSSQGARRNSPLHF. CDR3 coding DNA: TGTGCCAGCAGCTCACAGGGGGCGCGAAGGAATTCACCCCTCCACTTT.

The chain joins TRBV18 to TRBJ1-1; D might be TRBD1 (5 bases). Trimming removed 0 bases at V and 0 bases at J, with 11 bases between. The CDR3 contains 16 residues. Germline CDR1 KGHSH, CDR2 LQKENI. The CDR3, as DNA: TGTGCCAGCTCACCACCAGGGGCCCCCATGAACACTGAAGCTTTCTTT. Protein sequence: CASSPPGAPMNTEAFF.

This clone was observed many times. The chain has TRBV5-1 and TRBJ2-7; D is possibly TRBD1 (6 bases). Trimming left V 4 bases short and J 0 bases short, with 11 bases between. Germline V gene sequence: CDR1 SGHRS, CDR2 YFSETQ. The CDR3 is 14 residues long. In DNA form, the CDR3 reads TGCGCCAGCAGCCCCTCGACAGGCTCCTACGAGCAGTACTTC. Translated, it gives CASSPSTGSYEQYF.

This clone was observed a few times. The chain couples TRBV2 to TRBJ2-1, with a weak D call TRBD2 (6 bases). The V and J ends lost 7 bases and 7 bases respectively, with 11 bases between them. Germline CDR1 SNHLY, CDR2 FYNNEI. The CDR3 extends over 12 amino acids. DNA for the CDR3: TGTGCCAGCATTGGGGGGACGAATGAGCAGTTCTTC. It yields the protein CASIGGTNEQFF.

The chain joins TRBV2 to TRBJ2-7; TRBD1 matches at 7 bases. The ends lost 6 bases at V and 0 bases at J; junction bases unmatched: 5. CDR3 length: 14 residues. In germline, CDR1 is SNHLY, CDR2 FYNNEI. The CDR3, as DNA: TGTGCCAGCAGGCGGACAGGAGTCTCCTACGAGCAGTACTTC. The encoded protein is CASRRTGVSYEQYF.

The chain joins TRBV3-1 (or the pseudogene TRBV3-2) to TRBJ2-4; a possible D gene is TRBD1 (5 bases). The CDR3 consists of 16 residues. Germline CDR1 reads LGHDT; CDR2 reads YNNKEL (reference sequence). Trimming pared 1 base from V and 0 bases from J, leaving 10 bases between. CDR3 in amino acids: CASSQGWGLAKNIQYF. CDR3 sequence (DNA): TGTGCCAGCAGCCAAGGGTGGGGCCTAGCCAAAAACATTCAGTACTTC.

The chain carries TRBV3-1 (or the pseudogene TRBV3-2) and TRBJ2-3; D unclear. With 0 bases removed from V and 2 bases from J, the gap between germline ends came to 3 bases. CDR1 LGHDT and CDR2 YNNKEL come from the germline V gene (reference sequence). This CDR3 contains 13 residues. The CDR3 sequence is CASSQDITDTQYF. CDR3 in DNA: TGTGCCAGCAGCCAAGATATCACAGATACGCAGTATTTT.

The chain employs TRBV27 and TRBJ2-7; D uncertain. The CDR3 is 13 amino acids. V was trimmed by 6 bases and J by 2 bases, leaving 11 bases between them. Germline CDR1 and CDR2: MNHEY and SMNVEV (reference sequence). CDR3 amino acids: CASSLGVPYEQYF. CDR3 coding DNA: TGTGCCAGCAGCCTTGGAGTGCCCTACGAGCAGTACTTC.

The V call is TRBV4-1, the J call TRBJ2-5, with D hard to call. The germline V gene encodes CDR1 MGHRA and CDR2 YSYEKL. The CDR3 is 12 residues long. V was trimmed by 8 bases and J by 1 base, leaving 8 bases between them. The CDR3 nucleotides are TGCGCCAGCGGGTCGGGCCAAGAGACCCAGTACTTC. Amino acid sequence: CASGSGQETQYF.

The V gene is TRBV7-9, the J gene TRBJ1-1, with 11 nucleotides matching TRBD1. CDR1 and CDR2 (germline): SEHNR, FQNEAQ (reference sequence). Trimming cost V 5 bases and J 2 bases; bases outside gene matches: 4. CDR3 length: 15 amino acids. The CDR3, as DNA: TGTGCCAGCAGCCCATGGACAGGGGGCAACACTGAAGCTTTCTTT. This sequence encodes CASSPWTGGNTEAFF.

The chain employs TRBV4-2 and TRBJ1-4; D not certain. This CDR3 contains 14 residues. CDR1 and CDR2 from the germline V gene are LGHNA and YNFKEQ. V was cut by 1 base and J by 8 bases, with 11 bases left in between. The DNA of the CDR3 is TGTGCCAGCAGCCAAGGGCAGTTCGGGGAAAAACTGTTTTTT. This codes for CASSQGQFGEKLFF.

The V gene is TRBV5-1, the J gene TRBJ2-1; 9 positions agree with TRBD1. V was pared by 0 bases and J by 5 bases, with 12 bases of the junction left unmatched. CDR1 and CDR2 (germline): SGHRS, YFSETQ. The CDR3 extends over 18 amino acids. CDR3 loop: CASSLVSGQGKSNNEQFF. CDR3 in DNA: TGCGCCAGCAGCTTGGTCTCCGGACAGGGGAAATCAAACAATGAGCAGTTCTTC.

The chain uses TRBV20-1 and TRBJ1-5; D gene ambiguous. Between the trimmed V and J ends, which lost 7 bases and 6 bases, there was a span of 7 bases. Germline CDR1 reads DFQATT; CDR2 reads SNEGSKA (reference sequence). The CDR3 is 10 residues long. CDR3: CSEFGQPQHF. The CDR3 DNA reads as TGCAGTGAGTTCGGTCAGCCCCAGCATTTT.

V gene TRBV20-1 combines with J gene TRBJ1-4; D is undetermined. CDR3 length: 13 amino acids. CDR1 and CDR2 from the germline V gene are DFQATT and SNEGSKA (reference sequence). V shed 7 bases and J shed 4 bases, with 13 bases lying between them. Written as DNA, the CDR3 is TGCAGTGTTAGTTCCGAGAGTAATGAAAAACTGTTTTTT. This sequence encodes CSVSSESNEKLFF.

CDR3 region: CASSPLSWGHGHQPQHF. The CDR3 DNA is TGCGCCAGCAGTCCCTTATCGTGGGGACACGGTCATCAGCCCCAGCATTTT. The rearrangement links TRBV23-1 to TRBJ1-5; a possible D gene is TRBD1 (6 bases). TRBV23-1 belongs to the ORF category, with a function that is uncertain. Trimming cost V 4 bases and J 5 bases, with 21 bases left between them. The CDR3 is 17 amino acids.

This clone was picked up one time. The V and J genes are TRBV9 and TRBJ1-2; 7 bases are shared with TRBD1. The CDR3 sequence is 16 residues long. V lost 3 bases and J lost 4; bases outside the gene matches: 12. The V gene's germline CDR1 is SGDLS and CDR2 YYNGEE. CDR3 protein: CASSDSKTGRFYGYTF. CDR3 nucleotides: TGTGCCAGCAGCGACTCGAAGACAGGGCGGTTCTATGGCTACACCTTC. Together with reference TRBV9 and TRBJ1-2, the CDR3 gives the full variable domain: DSGVTQTPKHLITATGQRVTLRCSPRSGDLSVYWYQQSLDQGLQFLIQYYNGEERAKGNILERFSAQQFPDLHSELNLSSLELGDSALYFCASSDSKTGRFYGYTFGSGTRLTVV.

This clone was counted between two and nine times. The J gene is TRBJ1-3, the V gene TRBV12-3 or TRBV12-4; D uncertain. The CDR3 length is 13 residues. V lost 5 bases, J lost 3 bases, and 8 bases lay in between. CDR3 coding DNA: TGTGCCAGCAGTGGGTGGAGTGGAAACACCATATATTTT. This translates into CASSGWSGNTIYF.

The V and J genes are TRBV7-2 and TRBJ2-2; 11 bases align to TRBD2. Germline V gene lookup returns CDR1 SGHTA and CDR2 FQGNSA. The CDR3 sequence is 16 residues long. The trim removed 5 bases at V and 1 base at J, leaving 3 bases unmatched. CDR3 amino acids: CASSRLAGGNTGELFF. CDR3 DNA sequence: TGTGCCAGCAGCCGCCTAGCGGGGGGGAACACCGGGGAGCTGTTTTTT.

Worth noting for this clone: This sample includes further DNA sequences coding for the same CDR3. This rearrangement joins TRBV5-1 to TRBJ2-5; 7 bases are shared with TRBD1. The ends lost 4 bases at V and 5 bases at J; junction bases unmatched: 5. Germline V gene data show CDR1 as SGHRS and CDR2 as YFSETQ. The CDR3 is 13 amino acids. The CDR3 here is CASSRDRGETQYF. DNA of the CDR3: TGCGCCAGCAGCAGGGACAGAGGGGAGACCCAGTACTTC. Full variable domain (outside the CDR3, taken from reference TRBV5-1 and TRBJ2-5): KAGVTQTPRYLIKTRGQQVTLSCSPISGHRSVSWYQQTPGQGLQFLFEYFSETQRNKGNFPGRFSGRQFSNSRSEMNVSTLELGDSALYLCASSRDRGETQYFGPGTRLLVL.